The clone carrying this T cell receptor (beta chain) appeared a few times. The data are from a study of tissue T cells after allogeneic stem cell transplantation. Germline V gene lookup returns CDR1 LGHNA and CDR2 YNFKEQ. The CDR3 totals 13 residues. V was clipped by 0 bases and J by 5 bases, with 6 bases between them. The repertoire was sequenced with immunoSEQ multiplex PCR; TCRdb's copy has only in-frame clones and lacks some. Counted here are 9,000 to 10,000 clones, more than 50% occurring once; the ten biggest clones make up under 20%. The chain is built from TRBV4-2 and TRBJ2-3; D gene uncertain. The origin of this receptor is a female donor older than 55 with lung cancer. The specimen was tissue from the jejunum, collected at autopsy. The CDR3 protein is CASSQDQEDTQYF. The CDR3, as DNA: TGTGCCAGCAGCCAAGATCAGGAAGATACGCAGTATTTT.